This section outlines one T cell receptor (beta chain) sequence together with its context. This entry comes from a study of blood T cell repertoires in COVID-19. Overall study context: The origin of the acute and convalescent COVID-19 samples was the United States, Italy and Spain. Nucleic acid was either cDNA or gDNA, and it came from T cells, B-cell-depleted T cells, or PBMCs.

In the original processing: Estimation of nucleated cell counts relied on the amplification of reference gene primers. Clones were sequenced by immunoSEQ multiplex PCR, and TCRdb holds only the in-frame ones, with some missing. The V and J calls and clone size come from that table; D and trimming were worked out from the DNA. The table lists some 76,000 clones, 80% to 90% of them singletons. The CDR3 spans 16 residues. Per the germline V gene, CDR1 is LGHDT and CDR2 is YNNKEL (reference sequence). The V end lost 0 bases, the J end lost 5 bases, and 16 bases lay between the germline ends. The clonotype comes from a young woman with acute or convalescent COVID-19. V and J are TRBV3-1 (or the pseudogene TRBV3-2) and TRBJ2-5, with D possibly being TRBD1 (6 bases). Input material: peripheral blood. CDR3 bases: TGTGCCAGCAGCCAAGATTCATGGGGGCTGGGGGAGACCCAGTACTTC. It yields the protein CASSQDSWGLGETQYF.